This T cell receptor (beta chain) was profiled in a study of cytomegalovirus exposure and HLA in healthy donors. The PCR had 60 Vbeta and 13 Jbeta primers. Here immunoSEQ multiplex PCR was the method, and the copy in TCRdb shows in-frame clones only, minus some. The sample holds around 200,000 clones, about 59% seen once. Concerning this clone: Its antigen is currently unknown.

This CDR3 region has 11 residues. Germline V gene lookup returns CDR1 DFQATT and CDR2 SNEGSKA (reference sequence). The V end lost 1 base, the J end lost 8 bases, and 8 bases lay between the germline ends. General study points: A previous analysis found most TCR beta V segments productive roughly 90% or roughly 30% of the time.

The rearrangement joins TRBV20-1 to TRBJ1-2, with D hard to call. The sequencing input was PBMCs. This TCR came from a man aged 35 to 55 in good health and CMV-seronegative. CDR3 in amino acids: CSARAPEGYTF. CDR3 nucleotide sequence: TGCAGTGCTAGAGCACCTGAGGGCTACACCTTC.